The clone carrying this T cell receptor (beta chain) was seen a few times. Its antigen is not identified. Nashville, Tennessee was home to all donors, each a Caucasian adult. The V gene end was trimmed by 0 bases and the J gene end by 4 bases; junction bases not matched to a gene: 9. The CDR3 length is 16 residues. CDR1 is SQVTM and CDR2 is ANQGSEA in the germline V gene. Assay used: immunoSEQ multiplex PCR; TCRdb lists only in-frame clones, some missing. There are hundreds of thousands of clones in the sample; less than 80% occur only once, and around 2% lies in the top ten. The sample belongs to a study of shared clonotypes between healthy human individuals. Study context: The study used three CD4 naive, three CD4 memory, two CD8 naive and one CD8 memory plate per donor.

The study's findings and limits: Rarefaction revealed incomplete sorted-subset sequencing despite large depth.

This chain connects TRBV29-1 to TRBJ2-3; 8 bases fit TRBD2. Sequencing was performed on memory CD4+ T cells sorted from blood. Indicated subset: CD45RA-negative fraction. The TCR comes from a woman aged 25 to 39 in good health. As DNA, the CDR3 is TGCAGCGTTGAAGAGGGGGGAGCGGGAGAAGCAGATACGCAGTATTTT. Protein product: CSVEEGGAGEADTQYF.